The present TCR beta chain was sequenced within a study of blood T cell repertoires in COVID-19. Turning to the study itself: Acute and convalescent COVID-19 specimens originated in the United States, Italy and Spain. PBMCs, B-cell-depleted T cells, or T cells provided the cDNA or gDNA that made up the material.

This CDR3 is 14 amino acids long. The junction had 6 bases not matched to a gene; V was cut back by 7 bases and J by 2 bases. CDR1 is MNHEY, CDR2 SMNVEV, per germline (reference sequence). Followed over time, Seattle patients had been enrolled while infection was active. How the authors handled the data: Estimates of nucleated cell counts were drawn from the amplification of reference gene primers. Some clones are missing from TCRdb's copy, which holds only in-frame ones; the method was immunoSEQ multiplex PCR. V and J calls and clone size are copied from that table; D and trimming were computed from the DNA. The table lists 250,000 to 350,000 clones, roughly 90% of them singletons.

The clonotype originates from a woman aged 30 to 39 with COVID-19, enrolled during active disease. The sample consisted of peripheral blood. V is TRBV27 and J is TRBJ2-3; 7 bases map to TRBD2. The CDR3 coding sequence is TGTGCCAGCACGGGAGGCTCCTACACAGATACGCAGTATTTT. This gives the protein CASTGGSYTDTQYF.